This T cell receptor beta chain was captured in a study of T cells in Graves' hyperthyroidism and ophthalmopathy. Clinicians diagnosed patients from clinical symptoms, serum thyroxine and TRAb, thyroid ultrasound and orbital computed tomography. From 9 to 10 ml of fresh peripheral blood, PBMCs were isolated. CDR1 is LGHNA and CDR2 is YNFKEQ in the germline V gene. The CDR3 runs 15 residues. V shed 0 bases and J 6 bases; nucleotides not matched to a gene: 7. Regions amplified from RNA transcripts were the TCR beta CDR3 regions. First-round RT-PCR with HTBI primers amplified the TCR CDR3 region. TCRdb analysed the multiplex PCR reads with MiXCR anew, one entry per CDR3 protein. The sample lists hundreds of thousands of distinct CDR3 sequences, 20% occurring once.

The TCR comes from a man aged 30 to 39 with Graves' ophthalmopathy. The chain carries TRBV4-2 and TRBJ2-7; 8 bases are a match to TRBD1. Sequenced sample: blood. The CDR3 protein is CASSQERQGSAEQYF. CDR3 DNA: TGTGCCAGCAGCCAAGAGAGACAGGGGTCCGCCGAGCAGTACTTC.